This TCR beta chain was captured in a study of T cells in Graves' hyperthyroidism and ophthalmopathy. Study summary: Any treatment followed the collection of peripheral blood at initial diagnosis.

Overall study findings and caveats: Model output signaled ophthalmopathy a median around 6.9 months ahead of onset. Researchers found most expanded thyroid clonotypes above 0.001 in blood as well.

Template material for amplifying TCR beta CDR3 regions consisted of RNA transcripts. When the TCR CDR3 underwent first-round RT-PCR, the HTBI primer set was used. Each CDR3 protein is one row after TCRdb ran MiXCR on the multiplex PCR reads. The sample consists of hundreds of thousands of distinct CDR3 sequences, approximately 15% of them appearing once. This CDR3 region has 15 residues. Germline CDR1 KGHDR, CDR2 SFDVKD. The ends lost 4 bases at V and 8 bases at J; junction bases unmatched: 8. Concerning this clonotype: What it binds is unknown.

Fresh 10 ml peripheral blood yielded PBMCs. The sequenced sample was blood. This clonotype was sampled from a woman between 18 and 30 years old with Graves' hyperthyroidism. This sequence joins TRBV24-1 and TRBJ2-1, with 9 nucleotides matching TRBD2. The CDR3 protein is CATSDGTSWSDEQFF. The CDR3 nucleotides read TGTGCCACCAGTGACGGGACTAGCTGGTCCGATGAGCAGTTCTTC.